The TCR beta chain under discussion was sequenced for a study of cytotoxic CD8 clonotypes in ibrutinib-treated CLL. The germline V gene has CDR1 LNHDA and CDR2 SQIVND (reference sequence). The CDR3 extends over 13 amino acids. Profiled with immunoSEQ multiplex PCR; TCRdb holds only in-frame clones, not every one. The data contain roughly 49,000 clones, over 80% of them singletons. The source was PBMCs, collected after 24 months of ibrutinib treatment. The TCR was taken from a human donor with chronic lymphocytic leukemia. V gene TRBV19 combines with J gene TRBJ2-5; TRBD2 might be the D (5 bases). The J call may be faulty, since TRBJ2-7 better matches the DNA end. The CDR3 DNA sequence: TGTGCCAGTAGTATGGTTAGCGACTACGAGCAGTACTTC. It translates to CASSMVSDYEQYF.